This T cell receptor beta chain was captured in a study of shared clonotypes between healthy human individuals. Sequencing used immunoSEQ multiplex PCR; TCRdb keeps in-frame clones, though not all of them. The data contain about 2.4 million clones, approximately 93% of them singletons. The CDR3 is 16 amino acids. Germline V gene lookup returns CDR1 MNHEY and CDR2 SMNVEV (reference sequence). Trimming took 5 bases from V and 4 from J; bases not matched to a gene: 11. Whole-study findings and limits: Unshared clonotypes carried lower generation probabilities than those common to all four donors.

Concerning this clone: The antigen is undetermined.

CD4+ cells yielded CD45RA+ naive and CD45RA-negative memory subsets. This sequence originates from a man aged 18 to 29 in good health. Some clones in this sample may be carry-over from other donors' samples. Sequencing was performed on naive CD4+ T cells from PBMCs. Specified subset: CD45RA+ positively selected. The rearrangement joins TRBV27 to TRBJ2-3, with TRBD1 identical over 8 bases. The CDR3 sequence: CASSGIVATGADTQYF. CDR3 coding DNA: TGTGCCAGCAGTGGGATAGTGGCGACAGGGGCAGATACGCAGTATTTT.